These 17 T cell receptor beta chains came from one sample sequenced in a study of control samples from healthy donors and cancer patients. Here immunoSEQ multiplex PCR was the method, and the copy in TCRdb shows in-frame clones only, minus some. This sample's clone table lists 150,000 to 200,000 clones. Sequenced material: blood. The receptors were sampled from a woman aged 25 to 39 in good health.

This rearrangement joins TRBV10-3 to TRBJ2-1; 12 positions agree with TRBD2. The CDR3 is 15 amino acids. CDR1 and CDR2 (germline): ENHRY, SYGVKD. The V gene end was trimmed by 10 bases and the J gene end by 4 bases; junction bases not matched to a gene: 8. CDR3 DNA: TGTGCCACGCAGCCTAGCGGGGGGGGGTACAATGAGCAGTTCTTC. This translates into CATQPSGGGYNEQFF.

The chain couples TRBV5-1 to TRBJ2-5, with 7 bases matching TRBD1. The germline CDR1 and CDR2 sequences are SGHRS and YFSETQ. The CDR3 spans 14 residues. J was trimmed by 2 bases and V by 3 bases; bases with no gene match: 4. CDR3 region: CASSSDREQETQYF. For the CDR3, the DNA is TGCGCCAGCAGCTCAGACAGGGAGCAAGAGACCCAGTACTTC.

This chain connects TRBV19 to TRBJ2-2; D remains ambiguous. CDR1 is LNHDA, CDR2 SQIVND, per germline (reference sequence). There are 12 residues in the CDR3. V lost 3 bases and J 6 bases, leaving 5 bases between the germline ends. In DNA, the CDR3 is TGTGCCAGTAGTATGGTATCCGGGGAGCTGTTTTTT. Its translation: CASSMVSGELFF.

This chain connects TRBV24-1 to TRBJ1-2; tentatively, D is TRBD1 (6 bases). Deletions cut 9 bases from V and 2 bases from J, with 18 bases between. This CDR3 has 15 residues. CDR1 and CDR2 (germline): KGHDR, SFDVKD. The CDR3 reads CATGTGGAGNYGYTF. CDR3 DNA sequence: TGTGCCACCGGAACGGGGGGCGCAGGGAACTATGGCTACACCTTC.

The chain carries TRBV10-3 and TRBJ1-2, with D perhaps matching TRBD1 (5 bases). Germline V gene lookup returns CDR1 ENHRY and CDR2 SYGVKD. The CDR3 length is 13 residues. V dropped 8 bases and J dropped 7 bases, with 17 bases sitting between them. CDR3 region: CAIQWGKESGYTF. In nucleotides, the CDR3 is TGTGCCATCCAGTGGGGGAAGGAAAGTGGCTACACCTTC.

The chain links TRBV19 to TRBJ1-1, with D possibly matching TRBD1 (6 bases). V lost 3 bases and J lost 5, with 19 bases in between. Germline CDR1 reads LNHDA; CDR2 reads SQIVND (reference sequence). CDR3 length equals 16 residues. The CDR3 loop is CASSMIIGGRRTEAFF. The CDR3 DNA is TGTGCCAGTAGTATGATCATCGGGGGGCGTCGGACTGAAGCTTTCTTT. The complete variable domain, with remaining parts taken from reference TRBV19 and TRBJ1-1, reads DGGITQSPKYLFRKEGQNVTLSCEQNLNHDAMYWYRQDPGQGLRLIYYSQIVNDFQKGDIAEGYSVSREKKESFPLTVTSAQKNPTAFYLCASSMIIGGRRTEAFFGQGTRLTVV.

The rearrangement links TRBV19 to TRBJ2-3; 10 positions agree with TRBD2. CDR1 and CDR2 (germline): LNHDA, SQIVND (reference sequence). This CDR3 is 15 amino acids long. V lost 3 bases and J lost 2; bases outside the gene matches: 2. The CDR3 loop reads CASSISGGSTDTQYF. The CDR3 DNA reads TGTGCCAGTAGTATTAGCGGGGGGTCCACAGATACGCAGTATTTT.

The chain couples TRBV19 to TRBJ1-6; 8 bases fit TRBD1. The trim removed 8 bases at V and 7 bases at J, leaving 7 bases unmatched. CDR1 is LNHDA and CDR2 is SQIVND in the germline V gene (reference sequence). This CDR3 spans 14 amino acids. DNA of the CDR3: TGTGCCAGTGGTACAGACAGGGGCAATTCACCCCTCCACTTT. Encoded protein: CASGTDRGNSPLHF.

The CDR3 is CASSEGNPPYEQYF. DNA for the CDR3: TGTGCCAGCAGTGAGGGCAACCCCCCCTACGAGCAGTACTTC. This chain links TRBV6-1 with TRBJ2-7; D unresolved. V was trimmed by 3 bases and J by 2 bases, leaving 11 bases between them. The CDR3 is 14 residues long. Germline values: CDR1 MNHNS, CDR2 SASEGT.

The chain recombines TRBV12-3 or TRBV12-4 with TRBJ1-2; possible D gene TRBD1, 6 bases. V was cut by 3 bases and J by 9 bases, with 11 bases left in between. CDR3 size: 12 residues. The CDR3 loop is CASSFPGASYTF. The DNA of the CDR3 is TGTGCCAGCAGTTTCCCAGGGGCGAGCTACACCTTC.

The genes are TRBV6-5 and TRBJ1-2; weak D call: TRBD1 (5 bases). The CDR3 covers 16 residues. In germline, CDR1 is MNHEY, CDR2 SVGAGI. Trimming cost V 2 bases and J 4 bases, with 17 bases left between them. The CDR3, as DNA: TGTGCCAGCAGTTACACCCTCCCCACAGGACGCTATGGCTACACCTTC. Its protein is CASSYTLPTGRYGYTF.

The V and J genes are TRBV4-1 and TRBJ1-1; TRBD1 might be the D (6 bases). Trimming shortened V by 3 bases and J by 5 bases, and 13 bases separated the two germline ends. Germline V gene sequence: CDR1 MGHRA, CDR2 YSYEKL. CDR3 length: 14 amino acids. The CDR3 reads CASSQPGVRTEAFF. DNA of the CDR3: TGCGCCAGCAGCCAGCCAGGGGTAAGGACTGAAGCTTTCTTT.

This chain uses TRBV6-5 with TRBJ2-7; 13 bases match TRBD2. Germline CDR1 is MNHEY and CDR2 is SVGAGI. J gave up 7 bases and V 6 bases, and 9 bases lay outside the gene matches. CDR3 size: 15 residues. The CDR3 DNA reads TGTGCCAGCAGGGGACTAGCGGGGAATCGGGTAGAGCAGTACTTC. As protein: CASRGLAGNRVEQYF.

V usage is TRBV5-8 and J usage is TRBJ2-7, with 11 bases matching TRBD2. This CDR3 spans 16 amino acids. Germline lookup yields CDR1 SGHTS and CDR2 YDEGEE. The V segment lost 4 bases and the J segment 3 bases; nucleotides outside the gene matches: 9. The CDR3 DNA sequence: TGTGCCAGCAGCCGGGGGTTACTAGCGGGGGTCTACGAGCAGTACTTC. It is translated as CASSRGLLAGVYEQYF.

The J gene is TRBJ1-4, the V gene TRBV18; D possibly corresponds to TRBD1 (5 bases). The CDR3 sequence is 16 residues long. Germline values: CDR1 KGHSH, CDR2 LQKENI. The V end was cut by 1 base, the J end by 0 bases, with 9 bases between. The CDR3: CASSPQEGTTNEKLFF. The DNA for the CDR3 is TGTGCCAGCTCACCACAAGAGGGGACAACTAATGAAAAACTGTTTTTT.

The rearrangement uses TRBV4-1 and TRBJ1-2; D call uncertain. The CDR3 runs 13 residues. Germline CDR1 and CDR2: MGHRA and YSYEKL. Trimming stripped 4 bases from V and 8 bases from J, with 14 bases between. CDR3 in amino acids: CASSLGIESGYTF. DNA of the CDR3: TGCGCCAGCAGCCTCGGGATTGAGAGCGGCTACACCTTC.

The chain couples TRBV9 to TRBJ2-5; 8 nucleotides line up with TRBD2. The CDR3 extends over 14 amino acids. J was trimmed by 5 bases and V by 5 bases; bases with no gene match: 8. Germline CDR1 reads SGDLS; CDR2 reads YYNGEE. The CDR3 loop is CASSATGGLETQYF. As DNA, the CDR3 is TGTGCCAGCAGTGCGACGGGGGGGCTTGAGACCCAGTACTTC. The variable domain in full, completed from reference TRBV9 and TRBJ2-5, reads DSGVTQTPKHLITATGQRVTLRCSPRSGDLSVYWYQQSLDQGLQFLIQYYNGEERAKGNILERFSAQQFPDLHSELNLSSLELGDSALYFCASSATGGLETQYFGPGTRLLVL.